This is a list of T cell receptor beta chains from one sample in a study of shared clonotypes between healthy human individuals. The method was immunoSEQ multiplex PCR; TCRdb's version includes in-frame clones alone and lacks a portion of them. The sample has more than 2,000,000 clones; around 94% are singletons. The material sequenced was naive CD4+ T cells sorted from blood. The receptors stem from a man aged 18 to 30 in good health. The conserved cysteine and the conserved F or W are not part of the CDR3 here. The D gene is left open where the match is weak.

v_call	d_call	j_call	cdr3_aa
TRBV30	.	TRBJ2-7	AWHPSTPGGTGEQY
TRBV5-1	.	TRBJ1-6	ASSQGQDNSPLH
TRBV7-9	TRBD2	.	ASSSDRLAGTYEQY
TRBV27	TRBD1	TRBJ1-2	ASSPATGGSGYT
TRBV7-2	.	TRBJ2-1	ASSRGAIYNEQF
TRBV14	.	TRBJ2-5	ASSQVGVMETQY
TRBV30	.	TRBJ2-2	AWKLGGSPLGELF
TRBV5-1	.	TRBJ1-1	ASSLDGLYTEAF
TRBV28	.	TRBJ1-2	ASSLDRGYT
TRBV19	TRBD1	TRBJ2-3	ASSIPGQGTDTQY
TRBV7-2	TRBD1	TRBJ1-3	ASSLAMGQARNTIY
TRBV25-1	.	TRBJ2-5	ASSEFRSLQETQY
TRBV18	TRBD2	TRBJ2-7	ASSSGTSGSYEQY
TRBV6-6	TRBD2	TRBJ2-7	ASGTSGSYEQY
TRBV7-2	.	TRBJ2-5	ASSLSGPETQY
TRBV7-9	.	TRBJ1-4	ASTRGTNEKLF
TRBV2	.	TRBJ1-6	ASSNPLNSPLH
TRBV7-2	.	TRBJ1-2	ASSPTAGRFDGYT
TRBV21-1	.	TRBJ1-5	ASSKARKGPVVQPQH
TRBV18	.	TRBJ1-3	ASSGGQQLPGNTIY
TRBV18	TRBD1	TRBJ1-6	ASSPGQANSPLH
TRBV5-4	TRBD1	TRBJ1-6	ASSPPGGAEGSPLH